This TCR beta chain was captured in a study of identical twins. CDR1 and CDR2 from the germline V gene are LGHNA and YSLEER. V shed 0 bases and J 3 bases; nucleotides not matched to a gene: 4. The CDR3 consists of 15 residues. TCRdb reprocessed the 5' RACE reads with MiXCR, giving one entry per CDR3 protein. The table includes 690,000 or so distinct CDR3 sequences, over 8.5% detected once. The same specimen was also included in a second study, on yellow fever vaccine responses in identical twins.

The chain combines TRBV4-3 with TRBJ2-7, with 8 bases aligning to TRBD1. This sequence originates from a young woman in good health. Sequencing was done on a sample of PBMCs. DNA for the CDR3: TGCGCCAGCAGCCAAGAACAGGGGGAGAGCTACGAGCAGTACTTC. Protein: CASSQEQGESYEQYF.